The 7 T cell receptor beta chains listed next were all sequenced from one sample in a study of OX40 agonist ivuxolimab in advanced cancers. The library was prepared using the immunoSEQ multiplex PCR assay. As stored in TCRdb, this immuneACCESS dataset retains in-frame rearrangements with V and J assigned. A fraction of the clones does not appear; measured against another copy, unresolved V genes explain less than half of the discrepancy, and the remainder lacks a known reason. Across this sample there are about 70,000 clones, with about 81% seen only once. Around 5% of the sample is taken by the ten largest. The sample here was CD4+ or CD8+ T cells sorted from blood, taken in a trial of the OX40 agonist ivuxolimab. Receptors were obtained from an adult with an advanced solid tumor such as melanoma, head and neck, liver or kidney cancer.

This clone showed up many times. The chain carries TRBV2 and TRBJ1-2; D remains unclear. In germline, CDR1 is SNHLY, CDR2 FYNNEI. V lost 8 bases, J lost 3 bases, and 16 bases lay in between. The CDR3 totals 14 residues. The CDR3 DNA reads TGTGCCAGCGAGGGCGGGAACACGCACTATGGCTACACCTTC. Translating gives CASEGGNTHYGYTF. The entire variable domain, with the rest obtained from reference TRBV2 and TRBJ1-2, is as follows: EPEVTQTPSHQVTQMGQEVILRCVPISNHLYFYWYRQILGQKVEFLVSFYNNEISEKSEIFDDQFSVERPDGSNFTLKIRSTKLEDSAMYFCASEGGNTHYGYTFGSGTRLTVV.

The chain carries TRBV6-1 and TRBJ2-3; the D is unclear. The CDR3 runs 15 residues. Trimming took off 3 bases at V and 4 bases at J, with 14 bases between the two ends. Germline V gene lookup returns CDR1 MNHNS and CDR2 SASEGT. CDR3 amino acids: CASSDVRIHPDTQYF. CDR3 coding DNA: TGTGCCAGCAGTGACGTTAGAATTCACCCAGATACGCAGTATTTT.

This chain joins TRBV5-5 and TRBJ1-3, with D possibly matching TRBD1 (5 bases). Germline V gene lookup returns CDR1 SGHKS and CDR2 YYEKEE (reference sequence). CDR3 length equals 14 residues. Trimming took off 5 bases at V and 0 bases at J, with 9 bases between the two ends. The CDR3 DNA sequence: TGTGCCAGCAGGGGGACCTCCTCTGGAAACACCATATATTTT. This codes for CASRGTSSGNTIYF.

The chain links TRBV27 to TRBJ2-2; perhaps TRBD1 as D (7 bases). Germline values: CDR1 MNHEY, CDR2 SMNVEV (reference sequence). Trimming removed 2 bases at V and 6 bases at J, with 13 bases between. The CDR3 spans 15 residues. The DNA for the CDR3 is TGTGCCAGCAGTTTAAACAGGGGAGGAGCCGGGGAGCTGTTTTTT. Translating gives CASSLNRGGAGELFF.

The chain is built from TRBV27 and TRBJ1-6; D might be TRBD1 (5 bases). The CDR3 consists of 14 residues. The V gene's germline CDR1 is MNHEY and CDR2 SMNVEV (reference sequence). V lost 8 bases and J lost 6, with 14 bases in between. The CDR3 here is CASSFAGTNSPLHF. CDR3 sequence (DNA): TGTGCCAGCTCATTTGCAGGGACTAATTCACCCCTCCACTTT.

The chain links TRBV15 to TRBJ2-3; TRBD1 is a possible D gene (6 bases). Trimming cost V 5 bases and J 2 bases, with 20 bases left between them. This CDR3 comprises 17 residues. Germline V gene data show CDR1 as LNHNV and CDR2 as YYDKDF (reference sequence). The CDR3 loop is CATSEDTGKLITDTQYF. The CDR3 DNA reads as TGTGCCACCAGCGAAGACACAGGGAAGTTGATCACAGATACGCAGTATTTT.

The chain uses TRBV6-6 and TRBJ1-2; 11 nucleotides agree with TRBD1. CDR1 is MNHNY and CDR2 is SVGAGI in the germline V gene (reference sequence). The CDR3 totals 16 residues. J gave up 5 bases and V 4 bases, and 9 bases lay outside the gene matches. Written as DNA, the CDR3 is TGTGCCAGCAGTTTACTCGGGACAGGGGGTAGATATGGCTACACCTTC. Its protein product is CASSLLGTGGRYGYTF.